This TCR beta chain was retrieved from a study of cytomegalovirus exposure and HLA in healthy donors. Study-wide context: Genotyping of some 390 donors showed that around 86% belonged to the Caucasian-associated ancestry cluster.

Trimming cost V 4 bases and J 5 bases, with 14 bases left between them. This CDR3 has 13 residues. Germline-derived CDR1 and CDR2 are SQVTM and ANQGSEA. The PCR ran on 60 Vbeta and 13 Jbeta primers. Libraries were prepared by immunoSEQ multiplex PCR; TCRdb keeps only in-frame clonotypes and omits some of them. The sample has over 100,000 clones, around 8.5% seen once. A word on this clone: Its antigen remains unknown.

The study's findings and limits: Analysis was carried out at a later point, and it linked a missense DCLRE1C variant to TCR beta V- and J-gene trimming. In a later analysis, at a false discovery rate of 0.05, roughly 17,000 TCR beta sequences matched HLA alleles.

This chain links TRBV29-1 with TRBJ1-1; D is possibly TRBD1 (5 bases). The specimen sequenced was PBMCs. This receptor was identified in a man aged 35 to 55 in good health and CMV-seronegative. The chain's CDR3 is CSVVGQGGTEAFF. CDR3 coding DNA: TGCAGCGTTGTGGGGCAGGGAGGGACTGAAGCTTTCTTT.